This TCR beta chain originates from a study of blood T cell repertoires in COVID-19. Study background: Samples of COVID-19 (acute and convalescent) were obtained from the United States, Italy and Spain. From T cells, B-cell-depleted T cells, or PBMCs came the material, which was cDNA or gDNA.

Per the original methods: Amplification of reference gene primers provided the estimated nucleated cell counts. Assay used: immunoSEQ multiplex PCR; TCRdb lists only in-frame clones, some missing. The V and J calls and clone size were taken over from that table, and D and trimming were inferred from the DNA. The sample yields 250,000 to 300,000 clones, more than 85% seen once. The source is a young man with active or convalescent COVID-19. Material for sequencing was peripheral blood.

The CDR3 protein is CASQTNRLLVDIQYF. The DNA of the CDR3 is TGTGCCAGCCAGACTAATAGACTACTTGTTGACATTCAGTACTTC. This chain joins TRBV9 and TRBJ2-4, with D possibly being TRBD2 (5 bases). This CDR3 is 15 amino acids long. Germline V gene data show CDR1 as SGDLS and CDR2 as YYNGEE. V shed 7 bases and J shed 8 bases, with 22 bases lying between them.